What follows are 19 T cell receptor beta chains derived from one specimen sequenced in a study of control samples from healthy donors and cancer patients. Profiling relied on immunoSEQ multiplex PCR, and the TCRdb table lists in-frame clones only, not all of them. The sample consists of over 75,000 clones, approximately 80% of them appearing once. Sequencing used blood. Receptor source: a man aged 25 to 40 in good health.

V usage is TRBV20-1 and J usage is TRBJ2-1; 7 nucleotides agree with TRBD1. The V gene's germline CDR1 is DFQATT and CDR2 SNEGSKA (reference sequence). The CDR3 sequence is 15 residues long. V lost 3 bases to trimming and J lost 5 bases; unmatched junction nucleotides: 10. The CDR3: CSASPQQGFNNEQFF. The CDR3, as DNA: TGCAGTGCTAGTCCCCAACAGGGGTTTAACAATGAGCAGTTCTTC.

The chain's CDR3 is CASSPGTGYGNTIYF. The CDR3 DNA reads as TGTGCCAGCAGTCCCGGGACAGGGTATGGAAACACCATATATTTT. V usage is TRBV7-7 and J usage is TRBJ1-3, with TRBD1 matching over 9 bases. The CDR3 extends over 15 amino acids. Germline CDR1 and CDR2: SSHAT and FNYEAQ (reference sequence). Trimming removed 6 bases from V and 3 bases from J; junction bases left unmatched: 6.

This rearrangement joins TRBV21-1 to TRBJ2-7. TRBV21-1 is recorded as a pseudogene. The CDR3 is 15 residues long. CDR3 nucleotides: TGTGCCAGCAGCAAAGGGGAAGGGAAGTCGGACGAGCAGTACTTC. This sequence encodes CASSKGEGKSDEQYF.

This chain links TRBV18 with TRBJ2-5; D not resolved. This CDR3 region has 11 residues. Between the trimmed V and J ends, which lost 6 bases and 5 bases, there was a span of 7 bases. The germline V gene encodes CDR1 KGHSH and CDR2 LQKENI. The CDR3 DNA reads TGTGCCAGCTCTTCCCGGGAGACCCAGTACTTC. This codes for CASSSRETQYF.

In nucleotides, the CDR3 is TGTGCCAGCAGCTTATCTTCGGGGCTCTATGGCTACACCTTC. Its translation is CASSLSSGLYGYTF. The chain combines TRBV7-2 with TRBJ1-2; a weak D match, TRBD1 (5 bases). Trimming shortened V by 2 bases and J by 4 bases, and 11 bases separated the two germline ends. Germline V gene data show CDR1 as SGHTA and CDR2 as FQGNSA. The CDR3 is 14 residues long.

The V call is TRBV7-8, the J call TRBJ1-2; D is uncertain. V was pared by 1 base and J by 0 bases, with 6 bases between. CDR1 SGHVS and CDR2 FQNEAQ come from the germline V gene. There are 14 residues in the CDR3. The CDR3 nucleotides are TGTGCCAGCAGCTTAGGGAGGACTAACTATGGCTACACCTTC. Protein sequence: CASSLGRTNYGYTF.

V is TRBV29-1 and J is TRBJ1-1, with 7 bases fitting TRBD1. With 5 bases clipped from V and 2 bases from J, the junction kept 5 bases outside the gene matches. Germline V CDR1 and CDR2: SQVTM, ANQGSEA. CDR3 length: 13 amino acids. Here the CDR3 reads CSVLDRVNTEAFF. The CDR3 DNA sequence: TGCAGCGTTCTAGACAGGGTAAACACTGAAGCTTTCTTT.

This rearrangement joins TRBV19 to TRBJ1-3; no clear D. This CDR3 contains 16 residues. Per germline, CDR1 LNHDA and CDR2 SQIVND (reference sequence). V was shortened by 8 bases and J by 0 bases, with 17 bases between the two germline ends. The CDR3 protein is CASCRNGVLSGNTIYF. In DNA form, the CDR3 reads TGTGCCAGTTGCCGGAACGGAGTACTCTCTGGAAACACCATATATTTT.

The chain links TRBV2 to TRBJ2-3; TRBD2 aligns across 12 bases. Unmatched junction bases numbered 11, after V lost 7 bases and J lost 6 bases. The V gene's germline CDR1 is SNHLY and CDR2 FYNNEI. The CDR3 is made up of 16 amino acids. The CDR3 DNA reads TGTGCCAGCAAGAGGACTAGCGGGGCCCCGGGGGATACGCAGTATTTT. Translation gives CASKRTSGAPGDTQYF.

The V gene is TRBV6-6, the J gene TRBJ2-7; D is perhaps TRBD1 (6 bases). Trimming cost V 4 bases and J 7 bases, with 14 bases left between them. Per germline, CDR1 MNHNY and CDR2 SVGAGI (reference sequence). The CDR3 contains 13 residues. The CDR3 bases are TGTGCCAGCAGTTCCCAGGGGTCAGGGGAGCAGTACTTC. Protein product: CASSSQGSGEQYF.

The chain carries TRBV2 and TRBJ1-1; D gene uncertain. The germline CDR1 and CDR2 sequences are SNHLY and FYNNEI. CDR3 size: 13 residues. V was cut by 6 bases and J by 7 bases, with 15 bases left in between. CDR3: CASSSPGRNEAFF. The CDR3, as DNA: TGTGCCAGCAGCTCCCCGGGCCGAAATGAAGCTTTCTTT. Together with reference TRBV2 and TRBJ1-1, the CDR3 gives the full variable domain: EPEVTQTPSHQVTQMGQEVILRCVPISNHLYFYWYRQILGQKVEFLVSFYNNEISEKSEIFDDQFSVERPDGSNFTLKIRSTKLEDSAMYFCASSSPGRNEAFFGQGTRLTVV.

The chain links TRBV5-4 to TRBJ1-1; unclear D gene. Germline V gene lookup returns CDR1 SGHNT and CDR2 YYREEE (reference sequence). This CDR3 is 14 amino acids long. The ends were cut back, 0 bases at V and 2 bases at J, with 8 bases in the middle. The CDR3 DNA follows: TGTGCCAGCAGCTTGGAGTTGGGCAACACTGAAGCTTTCTTT. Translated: CASSLELGNTEAFF.

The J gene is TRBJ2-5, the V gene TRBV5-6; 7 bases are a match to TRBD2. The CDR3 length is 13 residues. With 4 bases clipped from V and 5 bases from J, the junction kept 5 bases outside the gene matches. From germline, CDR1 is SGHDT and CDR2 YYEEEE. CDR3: CASSRTSTETQYF. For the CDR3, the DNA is TGTGCCAGCAGCCGGACTAGTACGGAGACCCAGTACTTC.

For the CDR3, the DNA is TGTGCCAGCAGCAAAGCCTATGGCTACACCTTC. It is translated as CASSKAYGYTF. This chain uses TRBV21-1 with TRBJ1-2. TRBV21-1 is termed a pseudogene. The CDR3 has 11 amino acids.

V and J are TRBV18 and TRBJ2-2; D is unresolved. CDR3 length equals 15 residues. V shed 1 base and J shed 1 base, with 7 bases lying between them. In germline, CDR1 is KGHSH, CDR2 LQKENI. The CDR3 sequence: CASSPQWGNTGELFF. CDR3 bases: TGTGCCAGCTCACCACAATGGGGGAACACCGGGGAGCTGTTTTTT.

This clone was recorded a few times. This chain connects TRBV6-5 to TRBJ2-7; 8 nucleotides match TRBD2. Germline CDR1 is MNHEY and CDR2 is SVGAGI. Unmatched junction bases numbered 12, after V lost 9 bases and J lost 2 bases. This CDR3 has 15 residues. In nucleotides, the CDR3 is TGTGCCAGTTCCTTGGGCGGGGGGCAGACCTACGAGCAGTACTTC. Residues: CASSLGGGQTYEQYF.

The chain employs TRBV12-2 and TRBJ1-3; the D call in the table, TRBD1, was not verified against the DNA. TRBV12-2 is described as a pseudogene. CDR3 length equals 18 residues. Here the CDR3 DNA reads TGTGCAAGTCGCTCACCACTCGGCACAGGGAACTCTGGAAACACCATATATTTT. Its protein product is CASRSPLGTGNSGNTIYF.

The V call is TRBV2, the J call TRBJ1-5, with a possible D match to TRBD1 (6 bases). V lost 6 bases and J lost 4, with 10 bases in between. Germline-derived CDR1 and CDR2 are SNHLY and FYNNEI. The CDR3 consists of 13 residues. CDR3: CASRRGGNQPQHF. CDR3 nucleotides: TGTGCCAGCAGGAGGGGGGGTAATCAGCCCCAGCATTTT.

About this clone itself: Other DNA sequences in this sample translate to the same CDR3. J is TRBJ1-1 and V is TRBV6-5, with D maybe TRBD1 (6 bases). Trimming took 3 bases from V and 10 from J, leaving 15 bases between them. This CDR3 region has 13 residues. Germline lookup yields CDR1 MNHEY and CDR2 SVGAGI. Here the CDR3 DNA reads TGTGCCAGCAGTTATCTCCCGGGGGGCGGAGCTTTCTTT. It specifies CASSYLPGGGAFF.